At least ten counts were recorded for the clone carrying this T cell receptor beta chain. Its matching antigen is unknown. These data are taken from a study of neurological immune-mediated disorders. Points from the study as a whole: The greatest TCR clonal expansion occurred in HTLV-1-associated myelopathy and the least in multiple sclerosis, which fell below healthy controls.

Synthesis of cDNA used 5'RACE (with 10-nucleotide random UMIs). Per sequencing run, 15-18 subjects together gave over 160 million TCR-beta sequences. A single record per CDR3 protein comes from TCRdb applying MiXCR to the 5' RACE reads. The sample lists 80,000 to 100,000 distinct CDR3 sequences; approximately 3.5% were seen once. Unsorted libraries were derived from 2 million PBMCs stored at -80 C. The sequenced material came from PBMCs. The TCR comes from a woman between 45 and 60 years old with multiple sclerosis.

The CDR3: CATSRERGTNTEAFF. CDR3 in DNA: TGTGCCACCAGCAGAGAGAGGGGAACGAACACTGAAGCTTTCTTT. The genes are TRBV15 and TRBJ1-1; TRBD1 might be the D (5 bases). V was pared by 0 bases and J by 1 base, with 9 bases between. This CDR3 contains 15 residues. Germline lookup yields CDR1 LNHNV and CDR2 YYDKDF (reference sequence).